This entry concerns a single T cell receptor (beta chain). The CDR3 contains 17 residues. Trimming left V 3 bases short and J 4 bases short, with 21 bases between. Germline V gene sequence: CDR1 LGHDT, CDR2 YNNKEL (reference sequence). Recovered Cohort 3 donors showed two negative PCRs, clearance, or symptom resolution. These data originate in a study of blood T cell repertoires in COVID-19. Profiling relied on immunoSEQ multiplex PCR, and the TCRdb table lists in-frame clones only, not all of them. The table has a few hundred thousand clones, roughly four fifths seen once. This TCR was sampled from a woman aged 50 to 60 who had recovered from COVID-19. V gene TRBV3-1 (or the pseudogene TRBV3-2) combines with J gene TRBJ1-1; D is possibly TRBD1 (5 bases). What was sequenced was PBMCs or T cells enriched from blood (not recorded which). CDR3 in amino acids: CASSQTGGRAFPTEAFF. The DNA of the CDR3 is TGTGCCAGCAGCCAGACGGGGGGGAGGGCATTTCCCACTGAAGCTTTCTTT.